Listed here are 21 T cell receptor beta chains from one sample, sequenced in a study of blood T cell repertoires in COVID-19. Generated by immunoSEQ multiplex PCR, the TCRdb table keeps only in-frame clones and is missing some. Of approximately 300,000 clones in the sample, approximately 89% were seen once. Sample: PBMCs or T cells enriched from blood (not recorded which). These receptors all come from a woman aged 25-40 years who had recovered from COVID-19.

The CDR3 DNA follows: TGCACCATCGGCGGGCTTTCCTACAATGAGCAGTTCTTC. Translated: CTIGGLSYNEQFF. The chain carries TRBV29-1 and TRBJ2-1; a possible D gene is TRBD2 (5 bases). The germline V gene has CDR1 SQVTM and CDR2 ANQGSEA. This CDR3 contains 13 residues.

The chain uses TRBV7-3 and TRBJ1-2; possibly TRBD1 for D (5 bases). Looked up from germline, CDR1 is SGHTA and CDR2 is FQGTGA. Trimming removed 1 base at V and 1 base at J, with 16 bases between. The CDR3 has 17 residues. The chain's CDR3 is CASSLNGLGRINYGYTF. The CDR3 DNA reads TGTGCCAGCAGCTTAAACGGGTTGGGGCGGATTAACTATGGCTACACCTTC.

The chain combines TRBV15 with TRBJ2-1, with D uncertain. The germline CDR1 and CDR2 sequences are LNHNV and YYDKDF (reference sequence). CDR3 length: 13 residues. Between the trimmed V and J ends, which lost 5 bases and 6 bases, there was a span of 11 bases. The chain's CDR3 is CATSERHTNEQFF. CDR3 bases: TGTGCCACCAGCGAAAGACACACCAATGAGCAGTTCTTC.

The chain has TRBV4-3 and TRBJ2-5; 8 bases fit TRBD2. Unmatched junction bases numbered 8, after V lost 0 bases and J lost 5 bases. The germline V gene encodes CDR1 LGHNA and CDR2 YSLEER. The CDR3 runs to 16 residues. CDR3 DNA: TGCGCCAGCAGCCAAGATTGGAGCGGGAGCTATGAGACCCAGTACTTC. Amino acid sequence: CASSQDWSGSYETQYF.

The rearrangement uses TRBV19 and TRBJ1-5; D not certain. The CDR3 has 15 amino acids. V dropped 7 bases and J dropped 2 bases, with 15 bases sitting between them. Germline values: CDR1 LNHDA, CDR2 SQIVND (reference sequence). The CDR3 DNA reads as TGTGCCAGTACCCGCGGGGTGTTTGGCAATCAGCCCCAGCATTTT. As protein: CASTRGVFGNQPQHF.

The chain couples TRBV7-6 to TRBJ2-1; 13 bases map to TRBD2. Germline-derived CDR1 and CDR2 are SGHVS and FNYEAQ. The trim removed 5 bases at V and 4 bases at J, leaving 11 bases unmatched. The CDR3 is 18 residues long. CDR3 DNA: TGTGCCAGCAGCCACAGACCCCGACTAGCGGGAGGTTACAATGAGCAGTTCTTC. It translates to CASSHRPRLAGGYNEQFF.

The chain links TRBV30 to TRBJ2-7, with a tentative D call TRBD1 (5 bases). CDR1 is GTSNPN and CDR2 is SVGIG in the germline V gene (reference sequence). V was clipped by 6 bases and J by 1 base, with 13 bases between them. The CDR3 is made up of 13 amino acids. Here the CDR3 DNA reads TGTGCCTGCGAGACAGAACTTTCCTACGAGCAGTACTTC. Translating gives CACETELSYEQYF.

This clone was counted once. The CDR3 spells CAIGRGENQPQHF. DNA of the CDR3: TGTGCCATTGGGAGGGGGGAGAATCAGCCCCAGCATTTT. The chain uses TRBV10-3 and TRBJ1-5, with D perhaps matching TRBD1 (6 bases). This CDR3 is built from 13 residues. Trimming removed 9 bases from V and 4 bases from J, with 13 bases in between. Per the germline V gene, CDR1 is ENHRY and CDR2 is SYGVKD.

This chain links TRBV30 with TRBJ1-2; D is perhaps TRBD1 (5 bases). This CDR3 region has 13 residues. Deletions cut 0 bases from V and 3 bases from J, with 8 bases between. The germline CDR1 and CDR2 sequences are GTSNPN and SVGIG (reference sequence). This CDR3 reads CAWSVGDYYGYTF. CDR3 nucleotides: TGTGCCTGGAGTGTCGGGGACTACTATGGCTACACCTTC.

V and J are TRBV5-5 and TRBJ2-5; 8 nucleotides agree with TRBD1. V was clipped by 0 bases and J by 5 bases; unmatched bases: 9. The CDR3 runs 16 residues. Looked up from germline, CDR1 is SGHKS and CDR2 is YYEKEE (reference sequence). CDR3 amino acids: CASSLADREVWETQYF. CDR3 DNA: TGTGCCAGCAGCTTGGCGGACAGGGAGGTTTGGGAGACCCAGTACTTC.

The chain has TRBV9 and TRBJ1-1, with 7 bases identical to TRBD1. The CDR3 is 14 residues long. Germline V gene data show CDR1 as SGDLS and CDR2 as YYNGEE. Unmatched junction bases numbered 7, after V lost 4 bases and J lost 4 bases. The CDR3 loop reads CASSQTGMITEAFF. The CDR3 DNA reads TGTGCCAGCAGCCAGACAGGGATGATCACTGAAGCTTTCTTT.

The chain is built from TRBV2 and TRBJ2-3, with 8 positions matching TRBD1. This CDR3 contains 15 residues. J was trimmed by 2 bases and V by 3 bases; bases with no gene match: 4. CDR1 and CDR2 (germline): SNHLY, FYNNEI. CDR3 nucleotides: TGTGCCAGCAGTGAGCAGGGGGCGATCACAGATACGCAGTATTTT. Translated, it gives CASSEQGAITDTQYF.

This chain connects TRBV6-5 to TRBJ1-5; 7 bases fit TRBD1. Germline loops: CDR1 MNHEY, CDR2 SVGAGI. V was pared by 6 bases and J by 2 bases, with 7 bases of the junction left unmatched. The CDR3 is made up of 15 amino acids. CDR3 DNA sequence: TGTGCCAGCAGCGACAGGGACGGGGGCAATCAGCCCCAGCATTTT. Translation: CASSDRDGGNQPQHF.

V usage is TRBV4-3 and J usage is TRBJ2-7; TRBD1 agrees at 8 bases. The CDR3 is 14 amino acids. With 1 base clipped from V and 7 bases from J, the junction kept 6 bases outside the gene matches. Germline V gene sequence: CDR1 LGHNA, CDR2 YSLEER. CDR3 sequence reads: CASSQGRTGLEQYF. The CDR3 nucleotides are TGCGCCAGCAGCCAAGGCCGGACAGGGCTTGAGCAGTACTTC.

A word on this clone: Distinct nucleotide sequences in the sample also encode this CDR3. The chain employs TRBV7-9 and TRBJ1-2; weak D call: TRBD1 (5 bases). V was cut by 5 bases and J by 2 bases, with 9 bases left in between. The CDR3 extends over 13 amino acids. CDR1 and CDR2 (germline): SEHNR, FQNEAQ (reference sequence). The DNA of the CDR3 is TGTGCCAGCAGCCCGACAGAGAACTATGGCTACACCTTC. This gives the protein CASSPTENYGYTF.

The chain joins TRBV7-9 to TRBJ1-5; D not certain. Germline CDR1 is SEHNR and CDR2 is FQNEAQ (reference sequence). The CDR3 has 15 residues. Trimming shortened V by 3 bases and J by 3 bases, and 12 bases separated the two germline ends. The CDR3 DNA sequence: TGTGCCAGCAGCTTCGATTTGGAGCCCAATCAGCCCCAGCATTTT. It specifies CASSFDLEPNQPQHF. The complete variable domain, with remaining parts taken from reference TRBV7-9 and TRBJ1-5, reads DTGVSQNPRHKITKRGQNVTFRCDPISEHNRLYWYRQTLGQGPEFLTYFQNEAQLEKSRLLSDRFSAERPKGSFSTLEIQRTEQGDSAMYLCASSFDLEPNQPQHFGDGTRLSIL.

The chain recombines TRBV7-8 with TRBJ2-3; D is possibly TRBD2 (6 bases). The V gene lost 5 bases and the J gene lost 4 bases, with 13 bases spanning the gap. From germline, CDR1 is SGHVS and CDR2 FQNEAQ. This CDR3 is built from 14 residues. For the CDR3, the DNA is TGTGCCAGCAGCCAGGACTGGGGGGCAGATACGCAGTATTTT. It yields the protein CASSQDWGADTQYF.

The chain recombines TRBV28 with TRBJ1-2; D is unclear. Trimming cost V 2 bases and J 5 bases, with 18 bases left between them. Germline V CDR1 and CDR2: MDHEN, SYDVKM. The CDR3 runs to 16 residues. DNA for the CDR3: TGTGCCAGCAGTTTACCCCCGTGGAGGGCCCCGTATGGCTACACCTTC. Translating it yields CASSLPPWRAPYGYTF.

The chain carries TRBV9 and TRBJ2-5, with 7 bases lining up with TRBD1. Germline CDR1 is SGDLS and CDR2 is YYNGEE. V lost 2 bases to trimming and J lost 5 bases; unmatched junction nucleotides: 6. The CDR3 extends over 14 amino acids. CDR3 bases: TGTGCCAGCAGCGTCGACAGGGCCCGGGAGACCCAGTACTTC. Protein: CASSVDRARETQYF.

The chain has TRBV5-4 and TRBJ2-4, with 7 positions matching TRBD1. CDR1 is SGHNT, CDR2 YYREEE, per germline (reference sequence). J gave up 9 bases and V 2 bases, and 5 bases lay outside the gene matches. The CDR3 loop spans 13 amino acids. CDR3 DNA sequence: TGTGCCAGCAGCTTCGACAGGGAAGGCATTCAGTACTTC. Protein sequence: CASSFDREGIQYF.

The chain links TRBV5-4 to TRBJ1-2, with unresolved D. CDR1 is SGHNT and CDR2 is YYREEE in the germline V gene (reference sequence). V lost 0 bases to trimming and J lost 6 bases, with 9 bases between them. The CDR3 extends over 13 amino acids. The chain's CDR3 is CASSLGQVDGYTF. CDR3 in DNA: TGTGCCAGCAGCTTGGGGCAGGTCGATGGCTACACCTTC. The full variable domain, rest sourced from reference TRBV5-4 and TRBJ1-2, is ETGVTQSPTHLIKTRGQQVTLRCSSQSGHNTVSWYQQALGQGPQFIFQYYREEENGRGNFPPRFSGLQFPNYSSELNVNALELDDSALYLCASSLGQVDGYTFGSGTRLTVV.